The sequence of this T cell receptor (beta chain) was determined in a study of tumor-infiltrating lymphocytes in primary liver carcinoma. Study as a whole: Staging placed the tumors at T1-T3 N0M0, and they measured about 4.2 to 10 cm across. The study, taken as a whole, reports: Relative to blood, tumors carried a significantly larger fraction of the repertoire in their top 250 clones (p = 0.039). Overlap in tumor-adjacent and tumor-blood pairs fell below that of tumor region pairs.

Co-extracted RNA and DNA came from approximately 20-30 mg of unsorted bulk tissue. TCR beta cDNA was prepared out of around 460 ng total RNA by means of a constant-region primer. Slightly modified ARM-PCR, run as three nested multiplex PCR rounds, produced the TCR beta libraries. Primers for the first two PCR rounds were TRBV1-TRBV30 forward primers and a C-beta reverse primer (roughly 10 cycles per round). TCRdb fed the multiplex PCR reads into MiXCR, producing one record per CDR3 protein. The sample carries under 150,000 distinct CDR3 sequences, under 70% recorded once. This clonotype came up many times. The antigen remains unidentified. The V end lost 2 bases, the J end lost 6 bases, and 2 bases lay between the germline ends. Germline values: CDR1 MNHNS, CDR2 SASEGT. The CDR3 runs 11 residues.

The rearrangement uses TRBV6-1 and TRBJ1-5, with D unclear. Sequencing was done on a sample of tumor-adjacent normal liver tissue. This TCR derives from an older woman with primary liver carcinoma and hepatitis B virus infection. CDR3 loop: CASSEPQPQHF. CDR3 nucleotide sequence: TGTGCCAGCAGTGAACCTCAGCCCCAGCATTTT.